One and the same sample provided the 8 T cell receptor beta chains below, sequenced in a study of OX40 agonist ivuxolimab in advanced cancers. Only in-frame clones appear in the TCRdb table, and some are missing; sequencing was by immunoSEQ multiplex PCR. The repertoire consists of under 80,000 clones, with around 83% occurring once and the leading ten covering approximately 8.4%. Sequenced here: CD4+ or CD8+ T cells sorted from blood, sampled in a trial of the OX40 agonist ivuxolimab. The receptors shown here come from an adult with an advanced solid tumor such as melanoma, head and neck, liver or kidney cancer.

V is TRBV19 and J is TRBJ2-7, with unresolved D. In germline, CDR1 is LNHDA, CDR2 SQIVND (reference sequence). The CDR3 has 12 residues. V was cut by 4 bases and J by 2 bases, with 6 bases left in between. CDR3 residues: CASSRDTYEQYF. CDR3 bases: TGTGCCAGTAGTAGAGACACCTACGAGCAGTACTTC.

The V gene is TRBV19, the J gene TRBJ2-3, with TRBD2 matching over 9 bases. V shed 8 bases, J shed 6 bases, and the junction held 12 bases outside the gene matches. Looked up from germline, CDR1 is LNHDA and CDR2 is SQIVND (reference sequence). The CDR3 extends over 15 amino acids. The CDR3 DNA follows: TGTGCCAGTTCCTTGACTAGCGGTGGAGTGGATACGCAGTATTTT. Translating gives CASSLTSGGVDTQYF.

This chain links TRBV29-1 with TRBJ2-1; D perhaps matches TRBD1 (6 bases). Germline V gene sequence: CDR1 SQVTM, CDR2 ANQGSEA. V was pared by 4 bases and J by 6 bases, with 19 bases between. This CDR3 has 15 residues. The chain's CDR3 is CSVGGGLLLSNEQFF. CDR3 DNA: TGCAGCGTTGGAGGGGGTCTGCTACTTTCCAATGAGCAGTTCTTC.

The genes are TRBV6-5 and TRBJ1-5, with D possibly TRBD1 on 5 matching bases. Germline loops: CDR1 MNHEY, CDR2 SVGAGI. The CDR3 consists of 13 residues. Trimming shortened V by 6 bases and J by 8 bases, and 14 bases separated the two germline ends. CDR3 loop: CASSPGPPKPQHF. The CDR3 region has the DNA TGTGCCAGCAGCCCGGGACCCCCTAAGCCCCAGCATTTT.

In DNA form, the CDR3 reads TGTGCCAGCAGCGTAGCAGCCCAGGGGAATTCACCCCTCCACTTT. Its translation is CASSVAAQGNSPLHF. The chain has TRBV9 and TRBJ1-6; a weak D match, TRBD1 (6 bases). Germline assignment: CDR1 SGDLS and CDR2 YYNGEE. V lost 0 bases, J lost 7 bases, and 11 bases lay in between. The CDR3 spans 15 residues.

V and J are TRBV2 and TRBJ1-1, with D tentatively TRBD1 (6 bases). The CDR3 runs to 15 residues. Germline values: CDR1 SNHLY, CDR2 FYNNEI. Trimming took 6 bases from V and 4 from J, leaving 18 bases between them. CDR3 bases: TGTGCCAGCAGAACCGACAGGATGATCGGCACTGAAGCTTTCTTT. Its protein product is CASRTDRMIGTEAFF.

This chain's CDR3 is CASSRGENEQFF. For the CDR3, the DNA is TGTGCCAGCAGTCGTGGGGAGAATGAGCAGTTCTTC. The chain joins TRBV6-5 to TRBJ2-1; possibly TRBD2 for D (5 bases). Germline V gives CDR1 MNHEY, CDR2 SVGAGI. This CDR3 region has 12 residues. V was cut by 5 bases and J by 7 bases, with 9 bases left in between.

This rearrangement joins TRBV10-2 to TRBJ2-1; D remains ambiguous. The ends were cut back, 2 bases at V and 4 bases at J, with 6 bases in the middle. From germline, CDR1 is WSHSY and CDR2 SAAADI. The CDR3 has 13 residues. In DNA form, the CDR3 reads TGCGCCAGCAGTGAGCAGATGTACAATGAGCAGTTCTTC. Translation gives CASSEQMYNEQFF.